The T cell receptor (beta chain) under discussion was sequenced for a study of pediatric ulcerative colitis. The survey-level immunoSEQ assay was used. The method was immunoSEQ multiplex PCR; TCRdb's version includes in-frame clones alone and lacks a portion of them. Of about 25,000 clones listed, over 55% are singletons. The rectum was sampled with one to two pinch biopsies at colonoscopy. Findings and limits, study-wide: Compared with controls, ulcerative colitis showed greater blood-rectum clone sharing. Substantially fewer templates came from a couple of patients' blood samples. A couple of rectal CDR3 clonotypes occurred in all ulcerative colitis patients.

Germline loops: CDR1 LNHNV, CDR2 YYDKDF (reference sequence). The V end was cut by 0 bases, the J end by 5 bases, with 10 bases between. The CDR3 is 14 amino acids. As regards this clone: Its antigen remains unidentified.

The material sequenced was gut tissue. This receptor was obtained from a boy younger than 18 with severe ulcerative colitis. The chain carries TRBV15 and TRBJ2-5; D could derive from TRBD1 or TRBD2 (5 bases each). DNA of the CDR3: TGTGCCACCAGCAGAGATGGGGGTAGGGAGACCCAGTACTTC. The encoded protein is CATSRDGGRETQYF.